This TCR beta chain emerged from a study of beta chain features in type 1 diabetes. A single heparinised draw of approximately 0.11 L on average was taken per donor. Expressed TCRB transcripts were sequenced because the isolated RNA had all been reverse transcribed beforehand. Produced via immunoSEQ multiplex PCR; TCRdb's table is partial and in-frame only. The profile covers about 370,000 clones, with roughly a tenth appearing a single time and around 0.66% taken by the ten largest. Germline V CDR1 and CDR2: MNHEY, SVGAGI. The V gene lost 0 bases and the J gene lost 7 bases, with 9 bases spanning the gap. The CDR3 spans 13 residues. To note about this clone: No antigen is known for it.

The study, taken as a whole, reports: Within each of all four CD4+ subsets, Type 1 diabetes patients had TCRB CDR3s that were moderately but significantly shorter.

The clonotype originates from a man aged 25 to 40 with type 1 diabetes. The chain is built from TRBV6-5 and TRBJ1-2; D unresolved. Sequenced input: central memory CD4+ T cells from blood. CDR3 sequence reads: CASSYSDEAGYTF. The CDR3 DNA reads TGTGCCAGCAGTTACTCTGACGAGGCTGGCTACACCTTC.